The 10 T cell receptor beta chains below were found in one sample sequenced in a study of T cells after yellow fever vaccination. TCRdb redid the calling of the 5' RACE reads with MiXCR, one entry per CDR3 protein. The sample records hundreds of thousands of distinct CDR3 sequences, 6.2% being singletons. The sequencing used PBMCs, collected 5 days after the yellow fever booster vaccination. Every receptor here comes from a man aged 25 to 40 who received the YFV17D yellow fever vaccine.

This clonotype was seen a few times. This chain connects TRBV19 to TRBJ1-5; tentatively, D is TRBD1 (6 bases). CDR1 and CDR2 (germline): LNHDA, SQIVND (reference sequence). This CDR3 comprises 15 residues. Trimming removed 2 bases from V and 7 bases from J, with 15 bases in between. This chain's CDR3 is CASSIRTVGDQPQHF. In DNA form, the CDR3 reads TGTGCCAGTAGTATACGGACAGTGGGAGACCAGCCCCAGCATTTT.

This clonotype was found many times. The chain joins TRBV7-7 to TRBJ2-3; no firm D call. CDR3 length: 13 amino acids. Germline CDR1 is SSHAT and CDR2 is FNYEAQ (reference sequence). V was clipped by 5 bases and J by 2 bases, with 8 bases between them. The DNA of the CDR3 is TGTGCCAGCAGCCGCACGGACACAGATACGCAGTATTTT. Translation gives CASSRTDTDTQYF.

In this sample, this clonotype turned up many times. The chain employs TRBV10-3 and TRBJ2-3; the match to TRBD1 covers 8 bases. Germline V gene lookup returns CDR1 ENHRY and CDR2 SYGVKD. V dropped 0 bases and J dropped 2; count of bases not matched to a gene: 4. The CDR3 sequence is 16 residues long. The CDR3 loop reads CAISESGTGPTDTQYF. Written as DNA, the CDR3 is TGTGCCATCAGTGAGTCCGGGACAGGACCCACAGATACGCAGTATTTT.

This clonotype was seen a few times. The V gene is TRBV20-1, the J gene TRBJ2-7; D unclear. This CDR3 has 15 residues. Germline V gene lookup returns CDR1 DFQATT and CDR2 SNEGSKA (reference sequence). V lost 1 base and J 1 base, leaving 14 bases between the germline ends. In DNA form, the CDR3 reads TGCAGTGCTAGAGGGTCATATCTGAGTTCCTACGAGCAGTACTTC. Its translation is CSARGSYLSSYEQYF.

The chain is built from TRBV7-2 and TRBJ2-3, with D possibly called TRBD1 or TRBD2 (5 bases each). CDR3 length: 15 amino acids. From germline, CDR1 is SGHTA and CDR2 FQGNSA. The ends were cut back, 2 bases at V and 2 bases at J, with 11 bases in the middle. In DNA, the CDR3 is TGTGCCAGCAGCTTAAACGGGGCCCCCACAGATACGCAGTATTTT. Its translation is CASSLNGAPTDTQYF. The full variable domain, rest sourced from reference TRBV7-2 and TRBJ2-3, is GAGVSQSPSNKVTEKGKDVELRCDPISGHTALYWYRQSLGQGLEFLIYFQGNSAPDKSGLPSDRFSAERTGGSVSTLTIQRTQQEDSAVYLCASSLNGAPTDTQYFGPGTRLTVL.

The sample holds a few counts of this clonotype. This chain uses TRBV14 with TRBJ2-1, with 9 positions matching TRBD1. The germline V gene encodes CDR1 SGHDN and CDR2 FVKESK. The J segment lost 3 bases and the V segment lost 1 base, leaving 7 bases of the junction unmatched. This CDR3 has 17 amino acids. The CDR3 DNA reads as TGTGCCAGCAGCCAAGGGAACAGGGGGCTCTACTACAATGAGCAGTTCTTC. This encodes CASSQGNRGLYYNEQFF.

This clonotype was detected only a few times. The genes are TRBV9 and TRBJ2-2; D unresolved. This CDR3 is 12 amino acids long. With 1 base removed from V and 7 bases from J, the gap between germline ends came to 5 bases. Germline values: CDR1 SGDLS, CDR2 YYNGEE. Here the CDR3 reads CASSVNGGELFF. The CDR3 nucleotides read TGTGCCAGCAGCGTAAACGGCGGGGAGCTGTTTTTT.

This clonotype was found many times. The rearrangement joins TRBV14 to TRBJ2-7; 7 bases match TRBD2. Germline V gives CDR1 SGHDN, CDR2 FVKESK. V gave up 8 bases and J gave up 1 base; unmatched junction bases: 5. The CDR3 runs to 13 residues. This CDR3 reads CASGDYDSYEQYF. Written as DNA, the CDR3 is TGTGCCAGCGGGGACTACGATTCCTACGAGCAGTACTTC.

This clonotype was recorded many times. V and J are TRBV12-3 or TRBV12-4 and TRBJ2-7; 10 bases align to TRBD2. The CDR3 is 15 amino acids. The V and J ends lost 0 bases and 6 bases, in that order; junction bases with no gene match: 5. CDR3 nucleotide sequence: TGTGCCAGCAGTTTAGCGCAACTAGCGGGGAGCGAGCAGTACTTC. Translation gives CASSLAQLAGSEQYF.

This clonotype has a handful of counts. CDR3 region: CSATGRTDTQYF. The DNA for the CDR3 is TGCAGTGCGACAGGGCGCACAGATACGCAGTATTTT. The chain carries TRBV20-1 and TRBJ2-3; 7 positions match TRBD1. The CDR3 consists of 12 residues. Germline-derived CDR1 and CDR2 are DFQATT and SNEGSKA (reference sequence). Trimming removed 6 bases from V and 1 base from J; junction bases left unmatched: 1.